The 25 T cell receptor beta chains reported below all come from one sample, sequenced in a study of CD8 T cells in ankylosing spondylitis. TCRdb redid the calling of the 5' RACE reads with MiXCR, one entry per CDR3 protein. The sample comprises fewer than 35,000 distinct CDR3 sequences, 12% to 15% of which are singletons, and 36% rests with the top ten. Source material: blood. The source of these receptors is a male donor with ankylosing spondylitis or in good health (not recorded which).

The chain is built from TRBV7-9 and TRBJ2-1; possible D gene TRBD1, 6 bases. Germline V gene sequence: CDR1 SEHNR, CDR2 FQNEAQ (reference sequence). V lost 1 base, J lost 15 bases, and 13 bases lay in between. The CDR3 is made up of 12 amino acids. The CDR3 region has the DNA TGTGCCAGCAGCTTAGTGGAGAGGGGGTTGTTCTTC. Translated, it gives CASSLVERGLFF. Supplemented by reference TRBV7-9 and TRBJ2-1, the full variable domain reads DTGVSQNPRHKITKRGQNVTFRCDPISEHNRLYWYRQTLGQGPEFLTYFQNEAQLEKSRLLSDRFSAERPKGSFSTLEIQRTEQGDSAMYLCASSLVERGLFFGPGTRLTVL.

This clonotype was counted between two and nine times. V usage is TRBV29-1 and J usage is TRBJ2-2, with D hard to call. V lost 5 bases, J lost 4 bases, and 5 bases lay in between. The germline gives CDR1 SQVTM, CDR2 ANQGSEA. The CDR3 runs 11 residues. The chain's CDR3 is CSVPGTGELFF. DNA of the CDR3: TGCAGCGTTCCGGGCACCGGGGAGCTGTTTTTT.

This chain uses TRBV28 with TRBJ2-7; 7 bases match TRBD2. The ends lost 8 bases at V and 2 bases at J; junction bases unmatched: 9. The CDR3 has 14 residues. Germline assignment: CDR1 MDHEN and CDR2 SYDVKM. The CDR3 nucleotides are TGTGCCAGCGAGGGAGGGAACGAAGCCTACGAGCAGTACTTC. Protein product: CASEGGNEAYEQYF.

The CDR3 DNA follows: TGCAGTGCGCTGGCCACGGGGTACGAGACCCAGTACTTC. Translated: CSALATGYETQYF. This chain connects TRBV20-1 to TRBJ2-5; TRBD2 might be the D (5 bases). The CDR3 length is 13 residues. Germline V lookup: CDR1 DFQATT, CDR2 SNEGSKA (reference sequence). V was clipped by 6 bases and J by 5 bases, with 16 bases between them.

This chain uses TRBV30 with TRBJ2-2; D is ambiguous. The CDR3 is 13 residues long. Germline V gene lookup returns CDR1 GTSNPN and CDR2 SVGIG (reference sequence). V was cut by 1 base and J by 5 bases, with 8 bases left in between. The CDR3 region has the DNA TGTGCCTGGAGTGCCATTGTAACCGGGGAGCTGTTTTTT. This encodes CAWSAIVTGELFF.

This clonotype appeared many times. The chain uses TRBV6-2 or TRBV6-3 and TRBJ2-1, with 7 bases lining up with TRBD1. With V trimmed by 4 bases and J by 7 bases, 4 bases remained unmatched. CDR3 length: 13 amino acids. CDR1 is MNHEY and CDR2 is SVGEGT in the germline V gene. For the CDR3, the DNA is TGTGCCAGCAGTTGGACAGGTGGGAATGAGCAGTTCTTC. It specifies CASSWTGGNEQFF.

This chain links TRBV5-1 with TRBJ2-1; D call uncertain. V was clipped by 0 bases and J by 6 bases, with 10 bases between them. CDR1 SGHRS and CDR2 YFSETQ come from the germline V gene. The CDR3 is made up of 14 amino acids. The CDR3, as DNA: TGCGCCAGCAGCTTGGTTGACCTTGTCAATGAGCAGTTCTTC. Translation gives CASSLVDLVNEQFF.

The J gene is TRBJ2-2, the V gene TRBV30; D is unresolved. Germline lookup yields CDR1 GTSNPN and CDR2 SVGIG (reference sequence). Trimming took off 2 bases at V and 6 bases at J, with 7 bases between the two ends. This CDR3 is 12 amino acids long. The CDR3 DNA reads as TGTGCCTGGAGTCCGTTTGCCGGGGAGCTGTTTTTT. This encodes CAWSPFAGELFF.

The CDR3 nucleotides read TGTGCCAGCAGTTTGGGACAGGGCTACGAGCAGTACTTC. Translated: CASSLGQGYEQYF. The chain has TRBV12-3 or TRBV12-4 and TRBJ2-7, with 9 bases matching TRBD1. This CDR3 spans 13 amino acids. V lost 3 bases, J lost 3 bases, and 0 bases stayed unmatched.

The chain uses TRBV9 and TRBJ2-5, with 9 bases fitting TRBD2. J lost 3 bases, V lost 1 base, and 4 bases had no gene match. CDR1 is SGDLS, CDR2 YYNGEE, per germline. The CDR3 length is 15 residues. CDR3 sequence (DNA): TGTGCCAGCAGCGTATCGCCTAGCGGGAAAGAGACCCAGTACTTC. Protein product: CASSVSPSGKETQYF.

This clonotype has a handful of counts. The chain has TRBV9 and TRBJ2-2; 9 nucleotides match TRBD2. The CDR3 is 16 amino acids. Trimming removed 3 bases from V and 7 bases from J; junction bases left unmatched: 10. Germline loops: CDR1 SGDLS, CDR2 YYNGEE. For the CDR3, the DNA is TGTGCCAGCAGCGACGGAGGTCTAGCGGGATTCGGGGAGCTGTTTTTT. It translates to CASSDGGLAGFGELFF.

This clonotype occurred a few times. The rearrangement uses TRBV10-3 and TRBJ2-3; D perhaps matches TRBD2 (6 bases). Germline-derived CDR1 and CDR2 are ENHRY and SYGVKD. With 6 bases removed from V and 6 bases from J, the gap between germline ends came to 19 bases. CDR3 length: 15 amino acids. CDR3 in amino acids: CAISAGTQTWDTQYF. In DNA, the CDR3 is TGTGCCATCAGCGCCGGGACTCAGACTTGGGATACGCAGTATTTT.

This clonotype was seen repeatedly, ten times or more. The rearrangement joins TRBV6-1 to TRBJ1-4; D perhaps matches TRBD1 (6 bases). Germline lookup yields CDR1 MNHNS and CDR2 SASEGT. This CDR3 has 17 amino acids. V was cut by 5 bases and J by 7 bases, with 23 bases left in between. CDR3 coding DNA: TGTGCCAGCAGTCCTATGCCTCCGGACAGCCTTGGTGAAAAACTGTTTTTT. This translates into CASSPMPPDSLGEKLFF.

This clonotype was detected only a few times. V and J are TRBV7-2 and TRBJ2-4; perhaps TRBD2 as D (5 bases). V was shortened by 1 base and J by 0 bases, with 13 bases between the two germline ends. CDR1 and CDR2 from the germline V gene are SGHTA and FQGNSA. The CDR3 contains 17 residues. CDR3 in amino acids: CASSLVSGSGAKNIQYF. The DNA for the CDR3 is TGTGCCAGCAGCTTAGTGAGCGGCTCGGGAGCCAAAAACATTCAGTACTTC.

V gene TRBV20-1 combines with J gene TRBJ1-5; perhaps TRBD1 as D (6 bases). The CDR3 totals 13 residues. The germline gives CDR1 DFQATT, CDR2 SNEGSKA (reference sequence). Trimming removed 5 bases from V and 3 bases from J, with 11 bases in between. The CDR3 here is CSAYQGPNQPQHF. The CDR3 DNA sequence: TGCAGTGCTTATCAGGGGCCCAATCAGCCCCAGCATTTT.

In this sample, this clonotype turned up many times. The chain is built from TRBV25-1 and TRBJ2-4; D call uncertain. Germline values: CDR1 MGHDK, CDR2 SYGVNS. V lost 1 base to trimming and J lost 4 bases, with 11 bases between them. The CDR3 totals 15 residues. For the CDR3, the DNA is TGTGCCAGCAGTGAATTCAGGAGTGATAAAAACATTCAGTACTTC. Its translation is CASSEFRSDKNIQYF.

Only a few counts were recorded for this clonotype. V and J are TRBV5-1 and TRBJ2-7; TRBD2 matches at 7 bases. V was clipped by 3 bases and J by 0 bases; unmatched bases: 3. Germline loops: CDR1 SGHRS, CDR2 YFSETQ. The CDR3 has 14 residues. The DNA of the CDR3 is TGCGCCAGCAGCTATACTAGCGACTCCTACGAGCAGTACTTC. Protein product: CASSYTSDSYEQYF.

This clonotype showed up just a few times. The chain carries TRBV11-1 and TRBJ2-1; a weak D match, TRBD2 (6 bases). The V gene lost 2 bases and the J gene lost 4 bases, with 15 bases spanning the gap. CDR3 size: 16 residues. Germline CDR1 reads SGHAT; CDR2 reads FQDESV (reference sequence). CDR3 loop: CASSLRVSRGYNEQFF. The DNA of the CDR3 is TGTGCCAGCAGCTTAAGGGTCAGCCGGGGGTACAATGAGCAGTTCTTC.

The V gene is TRBV21-1, the J gene TRBJ2-3; TRBD2, as called in the table, went unchecked against the DNA. TRBV21-1 is designated a pseudogene. The CDR3 contains 14 residues. The CDR3 region has the DNA TGTGCCAGAACGACGACTAGGAACACAGATACGCAGTATTTT. Translation gives CARTTTRNTDTQYF.

This clonotype was counted a few times. This rearrangement joins TRBV29-1 to TRBJ1-5; 9 bases line up with TRBD1. Germline CDR1 is SQVTM and CDR2 is ANQGSEA. Trimming took 6 bases from V and 7 from J; bases not matched to a gene: 7. The CDR3 sequence is 13 residues long. CDR3 amino acids: CSVDPGQGQPQHF. CDR3 DNA: TGCAGCGTAGACCCGGGACAGGGCCAGCCCCAGCATTTT.

In its sample, this clonotype was seen a few times. The chain recombines TRBV6-1 with TRBJ1-3; 11 nucleotides line up with TRBD1. J was trimmed by 4 bases and V by 7 bases; bases with no gene match: 9. The CDR3 contains 16 residues. CDR1 and CDR2 (germline): MNHNS, SASEGT. CDR3 in DNA: TGTGCCAGCAACCCTAGGACAGGGGGCCGGGGAAACACCATATATTTT. This encodes CASNPRTGGRGNTIYF.

This clonotype was observed a handful of times. CDR3 sequence reads: CASSLVSETQYF. CDR3 nucleotides: TGTGCCAGCAGCTTAGTTTCGGAGACCCAGTACTTC. The chain carries TRBV7-9 and TRBJ2-5; no reliable D call. The germline V gene encodes CDR1 SEHNR and CDR2 FQNEAQ (reference sequence). Trimming took 1 base from V and 5 from J, leaving 5 bases between them. The CDR3 runs 12 residues.

The rearrangement joins TRBV7-9 to TRBJ1-1, with 7 bases fitting TRBD1. V lost 5 bases and J lost 2; bases outside the gene matches: 11. This CDR3 contains 16 residues. Germline CDR1 SEHNR, CDR2 FQNEAQ (reference sequence). CDR3 bases: TGTGCCAGCAGCCCTAGGGACAGCCTAAGCAACACTGAAGCTTTCTTT. Its protein is CASSPRDSLSNTEAFF.

J is TRBJ2-3 and V is TRBV12-3 or TRBV12-4; TRBD1 or TRBD2 may be the D gene (5 bases each). V was shortened by 3 bases and J by 3 bases, with 16 bases between the two germline ends. The CDR3 has 16 amino acids. For the CDR3, the DNA is TGTGCCAGCAGTTTCCTTGCAGGGAGTAAGACAGATACGCAGTATTTT. Translated: CASSFLAGSKTDTQYF.

The chain is built from TRBV5-1 and TRBJ1-1, with no clear D. The V gene's germline CDR1 is SGHRS and CDR2 YFSETQ. V was clipped by 6 bases and J by 1 base, with 16 bases between them. The CDR3 extends over 15 amino acids. The CDR3, as DNA: TGCGCCAGCATCCGGCGAAACCGGGCGAACACTGAAGCTTTCTTT. Protein sequence: CASIRRNRANTEAFF.